This entry describes one T cell receptor (beta chain). Different DNA sequences within this sample yield the same CDR3. The data are from a study of blood T cell repertoires in COVID-19. Across the whole study: From T cells, B-cell-depleted T cells, or PBMCs came the material, which was cDNA or gDNA.

Some clones are missing from TCRdb's copy, which holds only in-frame ones; the method was immunoSEQ multiplex PCR. In the table there are 400,000 to 550,000 clones, around nine tenths of which are singletons. The CDR3 length is 13 residues. Germline V CDR1 and CDR2: MNHEY, SMNVEV (reference sequence). The V end lost 5 bases, the J end lost 2 bases, and 10 bases lay between the germline ends. The sequenced sample consisted of PBMCs or T cells enriched from blood (not recorded which). The chain combines TRBV27 with TRBJ2-7; D not resolved. The TCR originated in a woman younger than 35 with acute COVID-19. CDR3 sequence (DNA): TGTGCCAGCAGTCTGACTGGAGCCTACGAGCAGTACTTC. Protein sequence: CASSLTGAYEQYF.